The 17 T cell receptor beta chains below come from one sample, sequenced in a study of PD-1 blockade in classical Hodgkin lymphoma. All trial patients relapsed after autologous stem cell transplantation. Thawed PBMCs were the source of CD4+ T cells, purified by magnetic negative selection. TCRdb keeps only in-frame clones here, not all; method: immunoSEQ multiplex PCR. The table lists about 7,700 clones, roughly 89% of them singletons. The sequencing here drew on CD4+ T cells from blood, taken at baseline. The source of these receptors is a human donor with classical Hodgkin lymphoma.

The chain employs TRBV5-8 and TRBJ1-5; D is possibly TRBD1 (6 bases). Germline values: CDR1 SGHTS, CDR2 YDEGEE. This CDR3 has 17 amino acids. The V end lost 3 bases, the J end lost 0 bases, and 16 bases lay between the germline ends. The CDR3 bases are TGTGCCAGCAGCTCAGTGGGGGGGCCCTATAGCAATCAGCCCCAGCATTTT. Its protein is CASSSVGGPYSNQPQHF.

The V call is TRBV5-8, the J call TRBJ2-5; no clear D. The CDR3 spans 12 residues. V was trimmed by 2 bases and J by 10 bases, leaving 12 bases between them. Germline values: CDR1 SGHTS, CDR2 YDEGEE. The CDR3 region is CASSLTWADQYF. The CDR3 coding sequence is TGTGCCAGCAGCTTAACTTGGGCGGACCAGTACTTC.

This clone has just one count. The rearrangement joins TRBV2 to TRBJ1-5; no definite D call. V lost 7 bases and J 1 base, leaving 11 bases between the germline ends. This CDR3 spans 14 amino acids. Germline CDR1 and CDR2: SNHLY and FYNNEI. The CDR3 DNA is TGTGCCAGCAATCGCCAGGACAGCAATCAGCCCCAGCATTTT. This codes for CASNRQDSNQPQHF.

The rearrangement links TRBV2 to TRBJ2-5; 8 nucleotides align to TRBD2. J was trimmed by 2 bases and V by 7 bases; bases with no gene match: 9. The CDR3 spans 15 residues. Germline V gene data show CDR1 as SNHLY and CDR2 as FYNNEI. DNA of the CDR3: TGTGCCAGCAAAGTACTCGCGGGGGGTCAAGAGACCCAGTACTTC. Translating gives CASKVLAGGQETQYF.

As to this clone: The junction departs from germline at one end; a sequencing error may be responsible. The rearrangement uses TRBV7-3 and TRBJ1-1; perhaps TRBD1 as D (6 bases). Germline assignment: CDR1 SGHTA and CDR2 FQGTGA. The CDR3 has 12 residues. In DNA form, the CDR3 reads TGTGCCAGCAGCTTAAACGACAGGCGCCGAGTCTTT. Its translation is CASSLNDRRRVF.

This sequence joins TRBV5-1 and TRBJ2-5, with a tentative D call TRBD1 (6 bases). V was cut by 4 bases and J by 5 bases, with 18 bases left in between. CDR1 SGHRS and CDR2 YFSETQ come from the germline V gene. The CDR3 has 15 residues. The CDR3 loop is CASSTRTVRGETQYF. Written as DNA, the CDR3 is TGCGCCAGCAGCACAAGGACAGTAAGGGGGGAGACCCAGTACTTC.

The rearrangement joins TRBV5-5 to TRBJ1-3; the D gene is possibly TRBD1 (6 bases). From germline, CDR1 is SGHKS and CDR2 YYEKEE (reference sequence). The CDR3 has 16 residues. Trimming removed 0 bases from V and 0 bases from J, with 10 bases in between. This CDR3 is CASSLADSRSGNTIYF. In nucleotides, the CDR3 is TGTGCCAGCAGCTTGGCGGACAGCCGCTCTGGAAACACCATATATTTT.

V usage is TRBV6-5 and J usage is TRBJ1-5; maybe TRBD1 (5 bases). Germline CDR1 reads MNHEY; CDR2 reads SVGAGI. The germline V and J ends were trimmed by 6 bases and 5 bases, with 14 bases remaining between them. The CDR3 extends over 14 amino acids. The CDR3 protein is CASRAPGQYQPQHF. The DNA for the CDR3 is TGTGCCAGCAGGGCGCCAGGGCAGTATCAGCCCCAGCATTTT.

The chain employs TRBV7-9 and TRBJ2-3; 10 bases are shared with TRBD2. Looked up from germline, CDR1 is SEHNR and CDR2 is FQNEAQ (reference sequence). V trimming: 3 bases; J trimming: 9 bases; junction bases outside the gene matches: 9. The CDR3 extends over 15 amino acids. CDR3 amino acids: CASSLAAAGGQTQYF. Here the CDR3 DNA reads TGTGCCAGCAGCTTGGCCGCAGCGGGGGGGCAGACGCAGTATTTT.

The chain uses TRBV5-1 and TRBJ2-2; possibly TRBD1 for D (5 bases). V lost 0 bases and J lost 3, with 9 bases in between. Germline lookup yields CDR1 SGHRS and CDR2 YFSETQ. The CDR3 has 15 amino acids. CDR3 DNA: TGCGCCAGCAGCTTGGTTGGGGCGGACACCGGGGAGCTGTTTTTT. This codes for CASSLVGADTGELFF.

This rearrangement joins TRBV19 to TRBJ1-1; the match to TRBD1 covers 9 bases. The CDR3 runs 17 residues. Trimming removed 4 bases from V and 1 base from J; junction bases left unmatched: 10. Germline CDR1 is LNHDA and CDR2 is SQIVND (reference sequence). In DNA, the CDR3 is TGTGCCAGTAGTAAGGGAAGGACAGGGGCGCGGAACACTGAAGCTTTCTTT. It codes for CASSKGRTGARNTEAFF.

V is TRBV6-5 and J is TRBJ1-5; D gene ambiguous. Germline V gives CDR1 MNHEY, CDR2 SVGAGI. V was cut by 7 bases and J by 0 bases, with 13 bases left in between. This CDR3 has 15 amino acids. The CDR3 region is CASKPAGDSNQPQHF. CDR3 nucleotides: TGTGCCAGCAAACCGGCCGGAGATAGCAATCAGCCCCAGCATTTT.

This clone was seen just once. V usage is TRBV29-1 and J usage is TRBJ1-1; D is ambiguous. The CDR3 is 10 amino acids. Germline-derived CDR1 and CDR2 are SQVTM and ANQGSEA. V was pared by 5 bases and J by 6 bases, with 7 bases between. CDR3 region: CSVSGAEAFF. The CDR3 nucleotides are TGCAGCGTTTCTGGGGCTGAAGCTTTCTTT.

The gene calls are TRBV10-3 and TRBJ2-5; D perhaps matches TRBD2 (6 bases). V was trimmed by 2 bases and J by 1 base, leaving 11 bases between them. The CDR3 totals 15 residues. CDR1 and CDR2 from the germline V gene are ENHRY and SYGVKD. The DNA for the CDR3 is TGTGCCATCAGTGAGATTAGCGGAATCCAAGAGACCCAGTACTTC. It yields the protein CAISEISGIQETQYF.

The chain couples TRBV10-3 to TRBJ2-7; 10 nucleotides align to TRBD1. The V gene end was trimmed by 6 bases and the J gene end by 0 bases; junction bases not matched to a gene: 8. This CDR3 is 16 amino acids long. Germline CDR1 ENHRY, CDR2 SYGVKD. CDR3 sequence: CAIRAWGQGLSYEQYF. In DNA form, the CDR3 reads TGTGCCATCAGAGCTTGGGGACAGGGGCTCTCCTACGAGCAGTACTTC.

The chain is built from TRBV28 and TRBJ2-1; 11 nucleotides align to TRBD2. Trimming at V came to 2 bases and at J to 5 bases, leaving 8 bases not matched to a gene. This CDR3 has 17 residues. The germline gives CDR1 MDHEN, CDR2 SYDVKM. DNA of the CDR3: TGTGCCAGCAGTTTACTCAGGACTAGCGGGTACCACAATGAGCAGTTCTTC. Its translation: CASSLLRTSGYHNEQFF.

In DNA form, the CDR3 reads TGTGCCAGCAGCTTGACTCGGACTAAAGAGACCCAGTACTTC. It encodes CASSLTRTKETQYF. The chain recombines TRBV5-4 with TRBJ2-5; maybe TRBD2 (6 bases). This CDR3 comprises 14 residues. The V gene lost 1 base and the J gene lost 3 bases, with 10 bases spanning the gap. In germline, CDR1 is SGHNT, CDR2 YYREEE (reference sequence).